The rows below give T cell receptor beta chains drawn from one sample of a study of CD8 T cells in Susac syndrome. In TCRdb, the immunoSEQ multiplex PCR reads were re-called with MiXCR into one record per CDR3 protein. The table has around 280,000 distinct CDR3 sequences, around 84% seen once; the top ten hold about 0.11%. Sequenced: CD8+ T cells from PBMCs. The source is a human donor with multiple sclerosis. Each CDR3 is given with its conserved first and last residue. The order of the fields is V gene, D gene, CDR3 protein. The D gene is left open where the match is weak.

V: TRBV7-9
D: TRBD2
CDR3: CASSRGLGPNNEQFF

V: TRBV7-9
D: TRBD1
CDR3: CASRAQGGYNEQFF

V: TRBV30
D: .
CDR3: CAWRPLLARSYNEQFF

V: TRBV3-1
D: TRBD2
CDR3: CASSQAFWREGYNEQFF

V: TRBV27
D: .
CDR3: CASSLSGEISYEQYF

V: TRBV27
D: .
CDR3: CASSLFRDTGELFF

V: TRBV20-1
D: TRBD2
CDR3: CSARDATSGSTDTHYF

V: TRBV7-9
D: .
CDR3: CASSSPSDTRYGYTF

V: TRBV6-6
D: TRBD1
CDR3: CASSYGQGTEAFF

V: TRBV27
D: .
CDR3: CASSLGLVYEQYF

V: TRBV5-1
D: .
CDR3: CASSPPAGDTIYF

V: TRBV12-3/TRBV12-4
D: TRBD1
CDR3: CASSLEGALGQETQYF

V: TRBV12-3/TRBV12-4
D: .
CDR3: CASSPGNWGLNIQYF

V: TRBV10-3
D: .
CDR3: CAISEWGSYNEQFF

V: TRBV5-4
D: TRBD1
CDR3: CASSSGTGKNEQFF

V: TRBV9
D: .
CDR3: CASSVVDSSVNEQFF

V: TRBV6-5
D: .
CDR3: CASSHIITDTQYF

V: TRBV3-1
D: .
CDR3: CASSPHRFDQPQHF